This TCR beta chain was obtained from a study of T-cell memory formation after mild COVID-19. Across the whole study: TCR clusters showed largely donor specificity.

From the 5' RACE reads, TCRdb called clonotypes with MiXCR, one entry per CDR3 protein. The sample lists 350,000 to 450,000 distinct CDR3 sequences, around 27% occurring once. Germline V CDR1 and CDR2: LGHNA, YNFKEQ. J gave up 5 bases and V 6 bases, and 6 bases lay outside the gene matches. CDR3 length: 14 residues. The sample was PBMCs or a T cell subset sorted from them (not recorded which). The source of this sequence is an adult woman who had mild COVID-19 (a few samples of this study predate the infection). Cell type and time point are not known. The chain joins TRBV4-2 to TRBJ1-1; TRBD1 matches 10 bases. The CDR3 DNA follows: TGTGCCAGCAGAACCGGGACAGGGGATACTGAAGCTTTCTTT. Its translation: CASRTGTGDTEAFF.